Each of the 27 T cell receptor beta chains below was sequenced from the same sample in a study of regulatory T cells in long-lasting Graves disease. Both iRepertoire HTBI primers and Arm-PCR of CDR3 regions were used to build the TCR beta libraries. TCRdb reprocessed the multiplex PCR reads via MiXCR and lists one record per CDR3 protein. The sample yields roughly 410,000 distinct CDR3 sequences, about 15% seen once. This sample's time point: newly diagnosed GD, antithyroid drugs for less than 3 months. Researchers made the TCR library from RNA that was extracted from PBMCs. This sample also belongs to another study, concerning T cells in Graves' hyperthyroidism and ophthalmopathy.

This sample comprised peripheral blood mononuclear cells (PBMCs), obtained at new diagnosis, from a patient treated with antithyroid drugs. The receptor set was obtained from a woman aged 40-49 years with Graves disease.

The sample holds a few counts of this clonotype. This chain joins TRBV4-1 and TRBJ2-2; D call uncertain. This CDR3 region has 14 residues. The germline V gene has CDR1 MGHRA and CDR2 YSYEKL. V gave up 4 bases and J gave up 8 bases, with 14 bases separating them. CDR3 nucleotides: TGCGCCAGCAGCCGGCCTACAGAAAAGGGGGAGCTGTTTTTT. Amino acids: CASSRPTEKGELFF.

This clonotype was detected many times. The rearrangement joins TRBV7-3 to TRBJ2-1, with 10 bases that match TRBD2. Losses at the gene ends were 5 bases for V and 5 bases for J; bases not matched to a gene: 15. CDR1 and CDR2 (germline): SGHTA, FQGTGA. This CDR3 region has 18 residues. CDR3 sequence (DNA): TGTGCCAGCAGCCCACGTGCCGGGGTTAGCGGGAGGAACAATGAGCAGTTCTTC. As protein: CASSPRAGVSGRNNEQFF.

This clonotype was counted at least ten times. The chain has TRBV24-1 and TRBJ2-7, with TRBD2 identical over 9 bases. Germline V gene lookup returns CDR1 KGHDR and CDR2 SFDVKD. This CDR3 region has 18 residues. With V trimmed by 1 base and J by 1 base, 10 bases remained unmatched. In nucleotides, the CDR3 is TGTGCCACCAGTGATTTACTCCTCCAGCTAGCGGGGTCCTACGAGCAGTACTTC. This translates into CATSDLLLQLAGSYEQYF.

This clonotype occurred a few times. In DNA, the CDR3 is TGTGCCAGCAGTTTACCGCCGGGGCGGACAGATACGCAGTATTTT. Protein product: CASSLPPGRTDTQYF. The V and J genes are TRBV28 and TRBJ2-3, with D perhaps assigned TRBD1 or TRBD2 (5 bases each). The CDR3 extends over 15 amino acids. The V gene lost 2 bases and the J gene lost 3 bases, with 12 bases spanning the gap. In germline, CDR1 is MDHEN, CDR2 SYDVKM. The variable domain in full, with the rest retrieved from reference TRBV28 and TRBJ2-3, is DVKVTQSSRYLVKRTGEKVFLECVQDMDHENMFWYRQDPGLGLRLIYFSYDVKMKEKGDIPEGYSVSREKKERFSLILESASTNQTSMYLCASSLPPGRTDTQYFGPGTRLTVL.

The rearrangement links TRBV20-1 to TRBJ2-1, with 7 bases identical to TRBD2. J gave up 7 bases and V 5 bases, and 14 bases lay outside the gene matches. The CDR3 has 15 amino acids. Per germline, CDR1 DFQATT and CDR2 SNEGSKA (reference sequence). Written as DNA, the CDR3 is TGCAGTGCTTCCCTAGGGAGGGAGACGGGTAATGAGCAGTTCTTC. This codes for CSASLGRETGNEQFF.

The CDR3 protein is CASSATSGSADTQYF. CDR3 coding DNA: TGTGCCAGCAGCGCAACTAGCGGGTCTGCAGATACGCAGTATTTT. This chain uses TRBV6-1 with TRBJ2-7, with 9 bases aligning to TRBD2. TRBJ2-3 explains the end of the DNA better; the J call may be wrong. The germline gives CDR1 MNHNS, CDR2 SASEGT. The CDR3 totals 15 residues.

The rearrangement uses TRBV5-1 and TRBJ2-3, with a possible D match to TRBD2 (6 bases). The CDR3 is 12 amino acids. Trimming took 6 bases from V and 5 from J, leaving 10 bases between them. Per germline, CDR1 SGHRS and CDR2 YFSETQ. CDR3 sequence (DNA): TGCGCCAGCACCCTGGAGGGAGATACGCAGTATTTT. It specifies CASTLEGDTQYF.

This clonotype occurred many times. V gene TRBV28 combines with J gene TRBJ2-7; D call uncertain. The CDR3 consists of 12 residues. Germline V lookup: CDR1 MDHEN, CDR2 SYDVKM. With 6 bases removed from V and 1 base from J, the gap between germline ends came to 7 bases. This CDR3 is CASRMGSYEQYF. The CDR3 nucleotides read TGTGCCAGCAGGATGGGGTCCTACGAGCAGTACTTC.

This clonotype was found many times. This chain joins TRBV5-1 and TRBJ1-1; possibly TRBD1 for D (5 bases). Between the trimmed V and J ends, which lost 4 bases and 3 bases, there was a span of 19 bases. The germline gives CDR1 SGHRS, CDR2 YFSETQ. This CDR3 has 16 amino acids. DNA for the CDR3: TGCGCCAGCAGCCTTCGACCCCAGGGAAGGGACACTGAAGCTTTCTTT. Its protein is CASSLRPQGRDTEAFF.

The chain is built from TRBV12-3 or TRBV12-4 and TRBJ2-3; TRBD2 agrees at 14 bases. The ends lost 6 bases at V and 2 bases at J; junction bases unmatched: 7. This CDR3 is built from 17 residues. This CDR3 reads CASSWGGLAGVTDTQYF. The CDR3, as DNA: TGTGCCAGCAGCTGGGGGGGACTAGCGGGGGTCACAGATACGCAGTATTTT.

The chain uses TRBV14 and TRBJ1-2, with D possibly matching TRBD1 (5 bases). Germline V CDR1 and CDR2: SGHDN, FVKESK. The ends were cut back, 1 base at V and 7 bases at J, with 13 bases in the middle. This CDR3 comprises 14 residues. The CDR3 sequence: CASSQASRGGGYTF. The DNA of the CDR3 is TGTGCCAGCAGCCAAGCCTCGAGGGGTGGTGGCTACACCTTC.

This clonotype was picked up many times. This chain joins TRBV29-1 and TRBJ1-1, with no clear D. Germline CDR1 reads SQVTM; CDR2 reads ANQGSEA. This CDR3 has 13 residues. Trimming pared 8 bases from V and 5 bases from J, leaving 18 bases between. The CDR3 spells CSPRTVQETEAFF. The CDR3 bases are TGCAGCCCTCGGACCGTCCAAGAGACTGAAGCTTTCTTT.

In this sample, this clonotype turned up many times. The chain has TRBV20-1 and TRBJ2-7, with a weak D call TRBD2 (5 bases). Trimming cost V 1 base and J 0 bases, with 10 bases left between them. This CDR3 contains 14 residues. From germline, CDR1 is DFQATT and CDR2 SNEGSKA (reference sequence). The CDR3 sequence is CSARAAGISYEQYF. As DNA, the CDR3 is TGCAGTGCTAGAGCCGCCGGGATCTCCTACGAGCAGTACTTC.

The chain uses TRBV3-1 and TRBJ2-1; TRBD2 matches 10 bases. J gave up 6 bases and V 5 bases, and 13 bases lay outside the gene matches. The germline V gene encodes CDR1 LGHDT and CDR2 YNNKEL (reference sequence). This CDR3 has 17 amino acids. The CDR3 spells CASSSSPGLAPTNEQFF. CDR3 nucleotides: TGTGCCAGCAGCTCTAGTCCGGGACTAGCGCCCACCAATGAGCAGTTCTTC.

This clonotype was recorded at least ten times. The V call is TRBV30, the J call TRBJ1-1; no clear D. The CDR3 extends over 15 amino acids. Deletions cut 1 base from V and 1 base from J, with 13 bases between. CDR1 and CDR2 (germline): GTSNPN, SVGIG (reference sequence). DNA of the CDR3: TGTGCCTGGAGTGCGGTACTGAGACCGAACACTGAAGCTTTCTTT. Translation: CAWSAVLRPNTEAFF.

The sample holds many counts of this clonotype. The rearrangement links TRBV5-1 to TRBJ2-2, with 7 bases aligning to TRBD1. Trimming cost V 3 bases and J 4 bases; bases outside gene matches: 6. The CDR3 consists of 15 residues. Germline CDR1 is SGHRS and CDR2 is YFSETQ. CDR3 sequence: CASSSNRGSTGELFF. CDR3 nucleotides: TGCGCCAGCAGCTCGAACAGGGGTTCCACCGGGGAGCTGTTTTTT.

This clonotype was picked up many times. The rearrangement links TRBV12-5 to TRBJ2-1; D is perhaps TRBD1 (5 bases). With 3 bases removed from V and 2 bases from J, the gap between germline ends came to 17 bases. This CDR3 spans 17 amino acids. CDR1 is LGHNT, CDR2 FRNRAP, per germline. The CDR3 bases are TGTGCTAGTGGTTTTGGACACCCGAACGGAACCTACAATGAGCAGTTCTTC. Its translation: CASGFGHPNGTYNEQFF.

This clonotype has more than one count but fewer than ten. V is TRBV4-1 and J is TRBJ2-7, with D possibly TRBD2 on 6 matching bases. V lost 0 bases to trimming and J lost 0 bases, with 18 bases between them. Germline V gene lookup returns CDR1 MGHRA and CDR2 YSYEKL. The CDR3 is made up of 18 amino acids. In DNA form, the CDR3 reads TGCGCCAGCAGCCAAGATAAGGAGACCCGGGACTTCTCCTACGAGCAGTACTTC. This translates into CASSQDKETRDFSYEQYF.

This clonotype was detected many times. The CDR3 region has the DNA TGTGCCAGCAGTTACCCCTCCCCCAGGGGCGCAGAGACCCAGTACTTC. Translated: CASSYPSPRGAETQYF. The genes are TRBV6-5 and TRBJ2-5, with D maybe TRBD1 (6 bases). This CDR3 contains 16 residues. Per the germline V gene, CDR1 is MNHEY and CDR2 is SVGAGI. The V end was cut by 2 bases, the J end by 4 bases, with 17 bases between.

In this sample, this clonotype turned up many times. The V gene is TRBV30, the J gene TRBJ1-1; D is ambiguous. V lost 6 bases and J 3 bases, leaving 11 bases between the germline ends. Germline V gives CDR1 GTSNPN, CDR2 SVGIG (reference sequence). The CDR3 length is 12 residues. The CDR3 is CACYSPYTEAFF. The CDR3 nucleotides read TGTGCCTGTTACAGCCCCTACACTGAAGCTTTCTTT.

Ten or more counts support this clonotype. The V call is TRBV20-1, the J call TRBJ2-4; D might be TRBD1 or TRBD2, each matching 5 bases. V gave up 3 bases and J gave up 6 bases, with 15 bases separating them. The CDR3 is 14 residues long. Germline CDR1 is DFQATT and CDR2 is SNEGSKA (reference sequence). CDR3 DNA sequence: TGCAGTGCTAGCGGACCCACTAGGGGAAACATTCAGTACTTC. It specifies CSASGPTRGNIQYF.

Many counts were recorded for this clonotype. J is TRBJ2-7 and V is TRBV5-6; TRBD2 aligns across 9 bases. The CDR3 has 13 amino acids. Germline V CDR1 and CDR2: SGHDT, YYEEEE. The J segment lost 6 bases and the V segment lost 7 bases, leaving 8 bases of the junction unmatched. DNA of the CDR3: TGTGCCAGCCGTTATAGCGGGAGATCCGAGCAGTACTTC. Protein: CASRYSGRSEQYF.

This clonotype was seen only a few times. J is TRBJ2-1 and V is TRBV9; 9 bases line up with TRBD2. CDR3 length: 16 residues. The germline gives CDR1 SGDLS, CDR2 YYNGEE. J was trimmed by 4 bases and V by 2 bases; bases with no gene match: 7. The CDR3 DNA is TGTGCCAGCAGCGTTAGTAGCGGGAGCAGTTACAATGAGCAGTTCTTC. Its protein product is CASSVSSGSSYNEQFF. The variable domain in full, completed from reference TRBV9 and TRBJ2-1, reads DSGVTQTPKHLITATGQRVTLRCSPRSGDLSVYWYQQSLDQGLQFLIQYYNGEERAKGNILERFSAQQFPDLHSELNLSSLELGDSALYFCASSVSSGSSYNEQFFGPGTRLTVL.

The sample holds many counts of this clonotype. J is TRBJ1-2 and V is TRBV7-2; possibly TRBD1 for D (5 bases). V lost 0 bases and J 4 bases, leaving 9 bases between the germline ends. This CDR3 contains 14 residues. Germline CDR1 is SGHTA and CDR2 is FQGNSA. CDR3 region: CASSLAGPRYGYTF. The CDR3 nucleotides read TGTGCCAGCAGCTTAGCGGGGCCCCGCTATGGCTACACCTTC.

A few counts support this clonotype. One junction end does not reproduce the germline sequence, and a read error may be involved. The genes are TRBV3-1 and TRBJ2-7; D remains unclear. CDR1 is LGHDT and CDR2 is YNNKEL in the germline V gene (reference sequence). The CDR3 sequence is 13 residues long. The CDR3 DNA is TGTGCCAGCAGCCAAGATCCAGCCCTCGGACCAAACTTC. It codes for CASSQDPALGPNF.

The chain couples TRBV4-3 to TRBJ1-6; no reliable D call. This CDR3 spans 16 amino acids. V was trimmed by 1 base and J by 6 bases, leaving 13 bases between them. Germline assignment: CDR1 LGHNA and CDR2 YSLEER. Here the CDR3 reads CASSQVAGFSNSPLHF. CDR3 bases: TGCGCCAGCAGCCAAGTGGCAGGTTTTAGTAATTCACCCCTCCACTTT.

This clonotype was recorded a few times. The chain is built from TRBV10-3 and TRBJ1-2, with D uncertain. Germline V lookup: CDR1 ENHRY, CDR2 SYGVKD. The germline V and J ends were trimmed by 4 bases and 2 bases, with 11 bases remaining between them. This CDR3 contains 14 residues. The CDR3 DNA sequence: TGTGCCATCAGTGGGTCGACAAAGAACTATGGCTACACCTTC. Its translation: CAISGSTKNYGYTF.